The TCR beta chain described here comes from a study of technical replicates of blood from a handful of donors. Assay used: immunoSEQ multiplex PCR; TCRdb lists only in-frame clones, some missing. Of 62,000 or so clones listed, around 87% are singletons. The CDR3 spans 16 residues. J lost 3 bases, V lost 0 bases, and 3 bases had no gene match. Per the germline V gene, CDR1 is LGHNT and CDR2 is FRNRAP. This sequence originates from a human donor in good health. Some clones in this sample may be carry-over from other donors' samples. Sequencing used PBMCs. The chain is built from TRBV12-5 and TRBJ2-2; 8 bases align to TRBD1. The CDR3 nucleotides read TGTGCTAGTGGTTTGGTAACAGGGGGAGACACCGGGGAGCTGTTTTTT. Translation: CASGLVTGGDTGELFF.